The present T cell receptor beta chain was sequenced within a study of T cell repertoires in cytomegalovirus infection. Per the germline V gene, CDR1 is SGHVS and CDR2 is FQNEAQ. The CDR3 has 16 amino acids. V dropped 5 bases and J dropped 0 bases, with 14 bases sitting between them. This clonotype was detected a few times. The target antigen is unknown. In TCRdb, the reads were re-called with MiXCR into one record per CDR3 protein. The sample records roughly 730,000 distinct CDR3 sequences, about 33% being singletons. Study-wide findings and caveats: The study found HLA-C-restricted CMV-specific TCR beta clonotypes dominating the ex vivo response. Accumulated public TCR beta family frequency recognized individuals carrying CMV together with the relevant HLA.

The clonotype comes from a human donor in good health (CMV status not recorded). Some clones in this sample may be carry-over from other donors' samples. The chain joins TRBV7-8 to TRBJ1-5; a weak D match, TRBD1 (6 bases). Here the sequenced sample was cultured PBMCs, taken from culture after CMV antigen stimulation. CDR3 region: CASSPGTYYSNQPQHF. CDR3 bases: TGTGCCAGCAGCCCCGGGACATACTATAGCAATCAGCCCCAGCATTTT.